These 5 T cell receptor beta chains were sequenced from one sample in a study of T-cell memory formation after mild COVID-19. TCRdb independently ran MiXCR on the 5' RACE reads; one entry per CDR3 protein. The profile shows about 58,000 distinct CDR3 sequences, about a quarter of them singletons. Sequences were obtained from PBMCs or a T cell subset sorted from them (not recorded which). All receptors come from a man between 18 and 35 years old who had mild COVID-19 (a few samples of this study predate the infection). Cell type and time point are not known.

In DNA, the CDR3 is TGTGCCAGCAGTCCACCCTCTGTGGACTCATCGGGGACCCAGTACTTC. This codes for CASSPPSVDSSGTQYF. The rearrangement uses TRBV12-3 or TRBV12-4 and TRBJ2-5, with TRBD2 as a possible D gene (5 bases). The CDR3 loop spans 16 amino acids. Trimming stripped 5 bases from V and 7 bases from J, with 23 bases between.

This clonotype was seen a few times. The gene calls are TRBV3-1 and TRBJ2-3, with 7 bases aligning to TRBD2. CDR1 is LGHDT, CDR2 YNNKEL, per germline (reference sequence). The V and J ends lost 1 base and 0 bases, in that order; junction bases with no gene match: 1. The CDR3 is 15 amino acids. CDR3 sequence: CASSQVSGSTDTQYF. For the CDR3, the DNA is TGTGCCAGCAGCCAAGTTAGCGGGAGCACAGATACGCAGTATTTT.

This clonotype has ten or more counts. The chain combines TRBV20-1 with TRBJ2-3; 7 bases agree with TRBD1. Germline CDR1 and CDR2: DFQATT and SNEGSKA (reference sequence). There are 14 residues in the CDR3. V dropped 1 base and J dropped 5; count of bases not matched to a gene: 6. The CDR3 DNA follows: TGCAGTGCTAGAGCCCAGGACAGGAAAGATACGCAGTATTTT. It specifies CSARAQDRKDTQYF.

The CDR3 nucleotides read TGCAGCGTTGTATCCAGGGCAGATGAGCAGTTCTTC. Translation gives CSVVSRADEQFF. The chain recombines TRBV29-1 with TRBJ2-1; the D gene is possibly TRBD1 (5 bases). The CDR3 loop spans 12 amino acids. V lost 4 bases and J lost 8, with 12 bases in between. Looked up from germline, CDR1 is SQVTM and CDR2 is ANQGSEA.

The rearrangement links TRBV5-8 to TRBJ2-2; D perhaps matches TRBD1 (5 bases). The germline gives CDR1 SGHTS, CDR2 YDEGEE. The CDR3 spans 15 residues. V was clipped by 7 bases and J by 1 base, with 14 bases between them. The CDR3 nucleotides read TGTGCCAGCCACCGCTCGACAGAGAACACCGGGGAGCTGTTTTTT. Its protein product is CASHRSTENTGELFF.